This T cell receptor beta chain is drawn from a study of identical twins' blood T cells (dated by TCRdb to the early 2010s). For context, the study as a whole: Around 50 million Illumina reads were obtained across around twelve libraries, of which six were alpha-chain libraries and six were beta-chain libraries. Using next-generation sequencing, the study compared the TCR alpha and beta chain repertoires of three pairs of monozygous twins to assess how genetics influences repertoire formation. The paper as a whole reports these results and caveats: V gene usage, even among non-selected out-of-frame TCRbeta clonotypes, was reported to be markedly more similar within twin pairs than between unrelated donors. Independent studies were stated to be required to validate the proposed role of the TCRalpha J segment in MHC recognition during thymic selection. Among the most abundant TCRbeta clonotypes, each donor shared more CDR3 sequences with her twin than with unrelated donors. Because the twins were reared together, environmental influences could not be ruled out as the explanation for twin similarity. How many CDR3 clonotypes two donors shared depended mainly on the product of their cloneset sizes, and the twins did not clearly stray from this trend.

Donors were six healthy women forming three monozygous twin pairs. All three twin pairs had been reared together and were thought likely to have met the same infectious agents and vaccines. TCR cDNA libraries were prepared from RNA that had been isolated from peripheral blood mononuclear cells. The method was 5' RACE. Instrument on record: Illumina Genome Analyzer IIx. To prepare the RNA-based TCR cDNA libraries, a previously described protocol was followed, with several modifications. To prevent cross-contamination, sample-specific barcodes were added to both ends of each TCR cDNA library during cDNA synthesis and amplification. The authors' analysis ran thus. Between about 95,000 and nearly 500,000 clonotypes were identified per individual, and roughly 2 to 3.6 million CDR3-containing reads were obtained per library. After reads with improper barcode index combinations were thrown out, a cloneset for each library was built using the MiTCR software. During the assembly of CDR3 clonotypes by MiTCR, low-quality reads were filtered or rescued and PCR and sequencing errors were corrected. Artificial out-of-frame clonotypes were mapped to in-frame sequences, with one indel allowed in the CDR3, and then removed. Similarity of V and J gene usage between donors was measured as Jensen-Shannon divergence divided by mean entropy. TCRdb took the public reads, trimmed them with fastp at Q25, ran MiXCR for clone calling and kept in-frame beta chains. Entries are consolidated by CDR3 protein sequence, retaining the most common genes and DNA. V and J calls and clone size were set by TCRdb, not the authors. Here the sample has about 370,000 distinct CDR3 sequences; approximately 30% occur a single time. The ten most abundant clones make up 6.1% of the sample.

On this clonotype itself: The target of this receptor is not known. It has no much larger one-base neighbor in the sample; base qualities were not kept.

Measured from the cysteine to the phenylalanine, the CDR3 is 18 residues long. Only the CDR3 DNA stays, 54 bases, in frame from base 1. This clonotype originated in a woman aged 18 to 55 in good health. Sequencing used PBMCs. In this chain, TRBV21-1 is recombined with TRBJ2-4; TRBD2, the table's D call, lacks a check against the DNA. TRBV21-1 has pseudogene status. The CDR3 amino acid sequence is: CASSRGGRLEAAKNIQYF. The base sequence is TGTGCCAGCAGCAGGGGAGGGCGGCTTGAAGCTGCCAAAAACATTCAGTACTTC.